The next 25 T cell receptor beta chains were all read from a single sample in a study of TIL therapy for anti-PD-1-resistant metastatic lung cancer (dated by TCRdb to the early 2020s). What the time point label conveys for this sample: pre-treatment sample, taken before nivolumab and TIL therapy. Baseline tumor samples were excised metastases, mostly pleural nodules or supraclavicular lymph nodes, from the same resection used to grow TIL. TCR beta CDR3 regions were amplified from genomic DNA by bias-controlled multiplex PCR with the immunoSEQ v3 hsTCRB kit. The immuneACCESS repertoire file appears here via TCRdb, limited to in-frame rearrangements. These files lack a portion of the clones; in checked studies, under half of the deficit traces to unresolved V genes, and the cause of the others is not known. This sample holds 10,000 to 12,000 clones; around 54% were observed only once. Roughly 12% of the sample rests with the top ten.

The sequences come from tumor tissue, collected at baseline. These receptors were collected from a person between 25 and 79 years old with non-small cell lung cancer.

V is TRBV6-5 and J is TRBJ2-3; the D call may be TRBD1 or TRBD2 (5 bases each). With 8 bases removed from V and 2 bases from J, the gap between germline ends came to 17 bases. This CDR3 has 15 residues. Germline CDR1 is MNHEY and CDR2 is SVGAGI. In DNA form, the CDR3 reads TGTGCCAGCTCTAATGGGGGATACTACACAGATACGCAGTATTTT. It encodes CASSNGGYYTDTQYF.

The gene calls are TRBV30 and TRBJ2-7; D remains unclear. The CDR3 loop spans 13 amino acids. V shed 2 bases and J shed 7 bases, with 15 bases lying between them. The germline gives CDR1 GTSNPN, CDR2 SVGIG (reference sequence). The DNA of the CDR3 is TGTGCCTGGAGTTTGGGAAGCTTGTGGGAGCAGTACTTC. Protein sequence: CAWSLGSLWEQYF.

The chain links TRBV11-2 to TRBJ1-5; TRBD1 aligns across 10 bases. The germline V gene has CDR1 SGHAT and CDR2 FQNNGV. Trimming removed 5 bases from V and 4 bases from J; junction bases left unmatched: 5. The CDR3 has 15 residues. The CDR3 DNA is TGTGCCAGCAGCCAGACAGGGGGCCCGAATCAGCCCCAGCATTTT. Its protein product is CASSQTGGPNQPQHF.

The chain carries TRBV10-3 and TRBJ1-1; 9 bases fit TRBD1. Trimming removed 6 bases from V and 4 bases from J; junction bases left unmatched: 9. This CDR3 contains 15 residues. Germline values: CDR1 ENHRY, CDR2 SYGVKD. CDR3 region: CAISAKTGGRTEAFF. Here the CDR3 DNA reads TGTGCCATCAGCGCAAAAACAGGGGGCCGCACTGAAGCTTTCTTT.

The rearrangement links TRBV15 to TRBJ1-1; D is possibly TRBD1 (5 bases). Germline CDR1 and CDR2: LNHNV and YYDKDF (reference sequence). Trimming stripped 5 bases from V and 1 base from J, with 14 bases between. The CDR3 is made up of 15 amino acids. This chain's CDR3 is CATSVRDFGNTEAFF. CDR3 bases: TGTGCCACCAGCGTTCGGGACTTCGGGAACACTGAAGCTTTCTTT.

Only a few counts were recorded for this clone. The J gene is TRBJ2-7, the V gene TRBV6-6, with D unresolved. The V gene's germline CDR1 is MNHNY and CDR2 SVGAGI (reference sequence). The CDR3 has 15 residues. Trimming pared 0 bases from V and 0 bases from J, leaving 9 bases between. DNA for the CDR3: TGTGCCAGCAGTTACTCGACTCTTACCTCCTACGAGCAGTACTTC. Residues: CASSYSTLTSYEQYF.

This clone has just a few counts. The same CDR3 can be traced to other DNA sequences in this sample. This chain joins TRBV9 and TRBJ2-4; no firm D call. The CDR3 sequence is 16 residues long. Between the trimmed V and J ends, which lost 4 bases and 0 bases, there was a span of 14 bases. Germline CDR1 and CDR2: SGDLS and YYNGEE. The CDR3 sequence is CASSSRTSLAKNIQYF. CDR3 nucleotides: TGTGCCAGCAGCTCCCGGACGTCCCTAGCCAAAAACATTCAGTACTTC.

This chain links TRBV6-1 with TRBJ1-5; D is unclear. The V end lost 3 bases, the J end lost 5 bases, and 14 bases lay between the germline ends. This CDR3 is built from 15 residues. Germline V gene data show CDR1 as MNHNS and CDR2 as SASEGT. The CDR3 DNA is TGTGCCAGCAGTGATAATAGGGTTAGGGATCAGCCCCAGCATTTT. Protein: CASSDNRVRDQPQHF.

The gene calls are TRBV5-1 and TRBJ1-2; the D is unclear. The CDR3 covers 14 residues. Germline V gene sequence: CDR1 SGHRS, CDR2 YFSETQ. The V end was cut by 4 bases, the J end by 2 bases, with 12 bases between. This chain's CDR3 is CASSPPTGNYGYTF. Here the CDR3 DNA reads TGCGCCAGCAGCCCTCCGACGGGCAACTATGGCTACACCTTC.

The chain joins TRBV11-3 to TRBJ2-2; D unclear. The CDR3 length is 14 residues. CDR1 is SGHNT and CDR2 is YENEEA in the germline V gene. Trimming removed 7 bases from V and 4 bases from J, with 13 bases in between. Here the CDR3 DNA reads TGTGCCAGCACCCCCTGGCAGGTCACCGGGGAGCTGTTTTTT. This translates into CASTPWQVTGELFF. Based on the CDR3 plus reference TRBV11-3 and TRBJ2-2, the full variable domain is EAGVVQSPRYKIIEKKQPVAFWCNPISGHNTLYWYLQNLGQGPELLIRYENEEAVDDSQLPKDRFSAERLKGVDSTLKIQPAELGDSAVYLCASTPWQVTGELFFGEGSRLTVL.

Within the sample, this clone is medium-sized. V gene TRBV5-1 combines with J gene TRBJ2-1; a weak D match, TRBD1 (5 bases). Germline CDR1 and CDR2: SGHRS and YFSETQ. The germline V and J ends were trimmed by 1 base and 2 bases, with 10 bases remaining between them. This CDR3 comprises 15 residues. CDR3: CASSLRRAAYNEQFF. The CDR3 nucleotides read TGCGCCAGCAGCTTGCGCAGGGCGGCCTACAATGAGCAGTTCTTC.

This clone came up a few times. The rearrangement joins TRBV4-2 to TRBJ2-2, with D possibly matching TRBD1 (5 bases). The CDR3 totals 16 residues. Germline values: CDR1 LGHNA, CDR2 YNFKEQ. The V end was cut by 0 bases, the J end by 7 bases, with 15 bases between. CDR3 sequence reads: CASSQDGARWGGELFF. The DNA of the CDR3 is TGTGCCAGCAGCCAAGATGGGGCGAGGTGGGGCGGGGAGCTGTTTTTT.

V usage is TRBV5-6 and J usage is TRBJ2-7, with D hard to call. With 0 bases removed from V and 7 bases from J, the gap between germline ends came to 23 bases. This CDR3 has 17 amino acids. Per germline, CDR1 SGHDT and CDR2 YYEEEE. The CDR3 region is CASSLGGGGSPFGEQYF. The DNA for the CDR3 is TGTGCCAGCAGCTTGGGCGGCGGTGGTTCCCCTTTTGGGGAGCAGTACTTC.

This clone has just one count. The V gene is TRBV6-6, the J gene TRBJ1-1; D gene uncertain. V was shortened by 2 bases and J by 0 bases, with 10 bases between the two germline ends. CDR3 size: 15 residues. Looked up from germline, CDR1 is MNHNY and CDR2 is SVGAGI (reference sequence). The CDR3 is CASSYGQGLNTEAFF. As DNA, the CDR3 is TGTGCCAGCAGTTACGGTCAAGGCTTGAACACTGAAGCTTTCTTT.

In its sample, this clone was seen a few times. The CDR3 region is CASSRDFSGETQYF. DNA for the CDR3: TGTGCCAGTAGTAGGGACTTTTCCGGAGAGACCCAGTACTTC. The J gene is TRBJ2-5, the V gene TRBV19, with D tentatively TRBD2 (6 bases). The ends were cut back, 4 bases at V and 4 bases at J, with 13 bases in the middle. Germline lookup yields CDR1 LNHDA and CDR2 SQIVND (reference sequence). This CDR3 is 14 amino acids long.

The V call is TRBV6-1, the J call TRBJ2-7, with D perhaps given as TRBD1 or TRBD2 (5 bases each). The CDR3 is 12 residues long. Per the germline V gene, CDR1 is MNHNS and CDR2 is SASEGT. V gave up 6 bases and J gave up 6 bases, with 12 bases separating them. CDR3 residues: CASRMPGGEQYF. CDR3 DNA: TGTGCCAGCAGGATGCCTGGGGGCGAGCAGTACTTC.

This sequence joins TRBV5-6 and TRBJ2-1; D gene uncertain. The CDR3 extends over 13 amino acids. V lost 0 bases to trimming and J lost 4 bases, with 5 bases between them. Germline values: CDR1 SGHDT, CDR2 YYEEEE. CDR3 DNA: TGTGCCAGCAGCTTGGTCGGGTACAATGAGCAGTTCTTC. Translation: CASSLVGYNEQFF.

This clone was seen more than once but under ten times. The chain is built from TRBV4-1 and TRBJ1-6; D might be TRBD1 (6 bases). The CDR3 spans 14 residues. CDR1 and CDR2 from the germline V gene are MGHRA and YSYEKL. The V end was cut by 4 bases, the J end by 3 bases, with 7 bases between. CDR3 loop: CASSPGHYNSPLHF. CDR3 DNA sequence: TGCGCCAGCAGCCCGGGACACTATAATTCACCCCTCCACTTT.

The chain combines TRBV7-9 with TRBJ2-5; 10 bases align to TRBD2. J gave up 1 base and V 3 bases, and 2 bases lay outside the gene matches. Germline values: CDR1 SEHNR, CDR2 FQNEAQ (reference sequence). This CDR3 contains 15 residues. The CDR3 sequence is CASSFERGGQETQYF. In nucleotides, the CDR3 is TGTGCCAGCAGCTTCGAGCGGGGGGGCCAAGAGACCCAGTACTTC.

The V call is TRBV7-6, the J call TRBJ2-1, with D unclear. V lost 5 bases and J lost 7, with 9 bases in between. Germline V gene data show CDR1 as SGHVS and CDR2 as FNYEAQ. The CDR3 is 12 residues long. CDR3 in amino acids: CASSHQRNEQFF. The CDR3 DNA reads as TGTGCCAGCAGCCACCAAAGGAATGAGCAGTTCTTC.

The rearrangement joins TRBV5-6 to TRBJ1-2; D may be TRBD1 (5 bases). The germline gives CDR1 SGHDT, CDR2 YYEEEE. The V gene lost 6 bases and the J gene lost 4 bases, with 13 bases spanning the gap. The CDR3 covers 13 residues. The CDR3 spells CASNDQGLYGYTF. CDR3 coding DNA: TGTGCCAGCAACGACCAGGGACTCTATGGCTACACCTTC.

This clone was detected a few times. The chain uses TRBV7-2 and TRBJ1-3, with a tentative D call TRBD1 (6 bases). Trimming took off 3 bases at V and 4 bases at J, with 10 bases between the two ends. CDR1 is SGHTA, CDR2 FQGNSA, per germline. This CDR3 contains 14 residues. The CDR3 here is CASSFRGGGNTIYF. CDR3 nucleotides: TGTGCCAGCAGCTTTAGGGGGGGAGGAAACACCATATATTTT.

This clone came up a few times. DNA for the CDR3: TGTGCCAGCAGCTCTACAGGGAGTGCCCAGCATTTT. Amino acid sequence: CASSSTGSAQHF. V usage is TRBV7-8 and J usage is TRBJ1-5, with D possibly being TRBD1 (6 bases). Looked up from germline, CDR1 is SGHVS and CDR2 is FQNEAQ. V lost 4 bases and J 11 bases, leaving 12 bases between the germline ends. This CDR3 contains 12 residues.

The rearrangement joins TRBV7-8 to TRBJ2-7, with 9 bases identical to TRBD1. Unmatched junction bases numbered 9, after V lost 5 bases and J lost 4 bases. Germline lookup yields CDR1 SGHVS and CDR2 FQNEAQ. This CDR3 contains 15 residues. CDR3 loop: CASSLQGADRYEQYF. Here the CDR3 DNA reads TGTGCCAGCAGCCTACAGGGGGCTGATAGGTACGAGCAGTACTTC.

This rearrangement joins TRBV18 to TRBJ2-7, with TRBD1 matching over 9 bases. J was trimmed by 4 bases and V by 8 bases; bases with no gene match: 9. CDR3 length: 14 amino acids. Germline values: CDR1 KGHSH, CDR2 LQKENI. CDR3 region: CASHQGQGMYEQYF. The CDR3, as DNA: TGTGCCAGCCACCAAGGACAGGGGATGTACGAGCAGTACTTC.